These T cell receptor beta chains were read from a single sample in a study of beta chain features in type 1 diabetes. Only in-frame clones appear in the TCRdb table, and some are missing; sequencing was by immunoSEQ multiplex PCR. The repertoire holds 450,000 or so clones, with 11% as singletons. What was sequenced was naive CD4+ T cells from blood. Receptors were obtained from a young woman in good health. The CDR3 runs from the conserved cysteine through the conserved F or W. Fields, in order: D gene, V gene, clone size, J gene, CDR3 DNA, CDR3 protein. D genes are given only for firm matches. Part of the rows lack a size; the others show once, few, many or a class for expanded clones.

TRBD2,TRBV29-1,many,TRBJ2-5,TGCAGCGTCCGAGCGGGAGGGCCGGGAGAGACCCAGTACTTC,CSVRAGGPGETQYF
-,TRBV19,-,TRBJ2-3,TGTGCCAGTAGCCTTAGCACAGATACGCAGTATTTT,CASSLSTDTQYF
-,TRBV5-1,-,TRBJ1-2,TGCGCCAGCAGCTTGGACCCCCTTCTTTACTATGGCTACACCTTC,CASSLDPLLYYGYTF
-,TRBV30,-,TRBJ1-3,TGTGCCTGGAGCTACACCTTGGGACCGGGAAACACCATATATTTT,CAWSYTLGPGNTIYF
TRBD1,TRBV5-1,few,TRBJ2-1,TGCGCCAGCAGCTACGGACAGGCCAGGGAGCAGTTCTTC,CASSYGQAREQFF
-,TRBV9,-,TRBJ2-2,TGTGCCAGCAGCGTAAATACCAGAAGCACCGGGGAGCTGTTTTTT,CASSVNTRSTGELFF
TRBD1,TRBV4-3,-,TRBJ2-6,TGCGCCAGCAGCCACGCACAGGGGGCGGGCGGGGCCAACGTCCTGACTTTC,CASSHAQGAGGANVLTF
-,TRBV5-6,-,TRBJ2-6,TGTGCCAGCAGCTCTCTCGGGAAATGGAACTCTGGGGCCAACGTCCTGACTTTC,CASSSLGKWNSGANVLTF
TRBD2,TRBV5-1,few,TRBJ2-3,TGCGCCAGCAGCTTGGCTAGCGGGCCCACAGATACGCAGTATTTT,CASSLASGPTDTQYF
TRBD2,TRBV7-9,few,TRBJ2-1,TGTGCCAGCAGGGGGGCGGGAGGCCGCCTCAATGAGCAGTTCTTC,CASRGAGGRLNEQFF
TRBD1,TRBV5-1,-,TRBJ2-2,TGCGCCAGCAGCTTGGGACAGGGGTCGGCCACCGGGGAGCTGTTTTTT,CASSLGQGSATGELFF
-,TRBV11-3,-,TRBJ2-3,TGTGCCAGCAGCCTGGGCAGGGCCACAGATACGCAGTATTTT,CASSLGRATDTQYF
-,TRBV9,few,TRBJ2-1,TGTGCCAGCAGCGTAGCTCCTAGCAGGGACAATGAGCAGTTCTTC,CASSVAPSRDNEQFF
TRBD1,TRBV19,-,TRBJ2-7,TGTGCCAGTAGTAAACCGGGACAGGGATACGAGCAGTACTTC,CASSKPGQGYEQYF
-,TRBV2,few,TRBJ1-6,TGTGCCAGCAGGAAGGAGCCACCTTATAATTCACCCCTCCACTTT,CASRKEPPYNSPLHF
-,TRBV19,few,TRBJ1-2,TGTGCCAGTAGTCTGGGTAGTATCGGAGGCTACACCTTC,CASSLGSIGGYTF
TRBD1,TRBV9,-,TRBJ1-4,TGTGCCAGCAGCCTACAGGGGATTAATGAAAAACTGTTTTTT,CASSLQGINEKLFF
-,TRBV29-1,few,TRBJ1-2,TGCAGCGTTCCTCCCGATAGGACAGTCGGGGGCGGCTACACCTTC,CSVPPDRTVGGGYTF
-,TRBV28,few,TRBJ1-4,TGTGCCAGCAGTTTAGGCGGGAAACTGTTTTTT,CASSLGGKLFF
-,TRBV7-3,-,TRBJ2-1,TGTGCCAGCAGCTTAGGTGGGGGAAGGATCTCCTACAATGAGCAGTTCTTC,CASSLGGGRISYNEQFF
-,TRBV6-5,-,TRBJ2-2,TGTGCCAGCAGTATCGGGGGATCCACCGGGGAGCTGTTTTTT,CASSIGGSTGELFF
TRBD1,TRBV7-2,few,TRBJ2-4,TGTGCCAGCAGGGGACAGGGGAACATTCAGTACTTC,CASRGQGNIQYF
-,TRBV9,-,TRBJ2-1,TGTGCCAGCAGCGTAGGGACACTCTCCTACAATGAGCAGTTCTTC,CASSVGTLSYNEQFF
-,TRBV14,few,TRBJ1-2,TGTGCCAGCAGTCTAGCTAACTATGGCTACACCTTC,CASSLANYGYTF
TRBD1,TRBV7-8,-,TRBJ1-2,TGTGCCAGCAGCCCCAGAAAACCGGGACAGGGGTACTATGGCTACACCTTC,CASSPRKPGQGYYGYTF
TRBD2,TRBV5-4,-,TRBJ2-4,TGTGCCAGCAGCACTGCGACTAGCGGACAAAACATTCAGTACTTC,CASSTATSGQNIQYF
-,TRBV9,-,TRBJ2-7,TGTGCCAGCAGCGTTCAAGGGACCTTGGGAGAGCAGTACTTC,CASSVQGTLGEQYF
TRBD1,TRBV10-3,-,TRBJ2-7,TGTGCCATCAGCCGCAGGGACAGGGCAGACGAGCAGTACTTC,CAISRRDRADEQYF
-,TRBV11-3,few,TRBJ2-1,TGTGCCAGCAGCCCCGCTCTCCAGCCTCGGCGGGATGAGCAGTTCTTC,CASSPALQPRRDEQFF
-,TRBV11-3,-,TRBJ2-3,TGTGCCAGCAGCTGGGGACTCTCGAGGGCCACAGATACGCAGTATTTT,CASSWGLSRATDTQYF
TRBD1,TRBV7-9,-,TRBJ1-2,TGTGCCAGCAGTCCCCCGGGACAGGGTGGCGGCTACACCTTC,CASSPPGQGGGYTF
-,TRBV25-1,once,TRBJ2-3,TGTGCCAGCAGTGGCAGGGTTAGCACAGATACGCAGTATTTT,CASSGRVSTDTQYF
TRBD1,TRBV30,many,TRBJ2-7,TGTGCCGGGGACAGGGTGGGCGAGCAGTACTTC,CAGDRVGEQYF
-,TRBV25-1,-,TRBJ1-4,TGTGCCAGCCGGGACACAGCAACTAATGAAAAACTGTTTTTT,CASRDTATNEKLFF
-,TRBV10-3,few,TRBJ2-3,TGTGCCATCAGAGATGGGGTCTCGGGAGATACGCAGTATTTT,CAIRDGVSGDTQYF
TRBD1,TRBV15,few,TRBJ1-2,TGTGCCACCAGCAGAGGGGACAGGGGGCCCCCCTTTGATGGCTACACCTTC,CATSRGDRGPPFDGYTF
-,TRBV7-2,few,TRBJ1-2,TGTGCCAGCAGCTTAGATGGGACTCGGAACTATGGCTACACCTTC,CASSLDGTRNYGYTF
-,TRBV9,few,TRBJ1-1,TGTGCCAGCAGCGTGGTAGGCCTGAACACTGAAGCTTTCTTT,CASSVVGLNTEAFF
-,TRBV28,-,TRBJ2-2,TGTGCCAGCAGTTCGACGGGGCTTCGGGTCTTAAGGGAGCTGTTTTTT,CASSSTGLRVLRELFF